Below are 29 T cell receptor beta chains sequenced from a single sample in a study of blood T cell repertoires in COVID-19. This table comes from immunoSEQ multiplex PCR, and its TCRdb copy is limited to in-frame clones, with some not included. Of approximately 240,000 clones in the sample, just over 90% are singletons; the top ten hold under 2.5%. The sequenced material came from PBMCs or T cells enriched from blood (not recorded which). Every receptor here comes from a woman between 18 and 29 years old who had recovered from COVID-19.

The gene calls are TRBV3-1 (or the pseudogene TRBV3-2) and TRBJ1-3; D not resolved. The length of the CDR3 is 13 residues. The germline CDR1 and CDR2 sequences are LGHDT and YNNKEL (reference sequence). Trimming cost V 1 base and J 8 bases, with 9 bases left between them. CDR3 sequence reads: CASSQAACHTIYF. CDR3 DNA: TGTGCCAGCAGCCAAGCAGCGTGCCACACCATATATTTT.

The rearrangement uses TRBV27 and TRBJ1-1; weak D call: TRBD1 (6 bases). Trimming removed 0 bases at V and 5 bases at J, with 10 bases between. From germline, CDR1 is MNHEY and CDR2 SMNVEV (reference sequence). The CDR3 runs 14 residues. In DNA form, the CDR3 reads TGTGCCAGCAGTTTATCGAAGGGGGGGACTGAAGCTTTCTTT. Amino acid sequence: CASSLSKGGTEAFF.

Written as DNA, the CDR3 is TGTGCCATCAGGAGGGACAGCCGCACAGATACGCAGTATTTT. Its translation: CAIRRDSRTDTQYF. This chain connects TRBV10-3 to TRBJ2-3; 7 positions agree with TRBD1. This CDR3 is built from 14 residues. V lost 6 bases, J lost 1 base, and 4 bases stayed unmatched. Germline V CDR1 and CDR2: ENHRY, SYGVKD.

The chain recombines TRBV18 with TRBJ2-3; tentatively, D is TRBD2 (6 bases). In germline, CDR1 is KGHSH, CDR2 LQKENI. V was trimmed by 1 base and J by 2 bases, leaving 19 bases between them. CDR3 length: 18 amino acids. CDR3 protein: CASSPQGLRERYTDTQYF. The CDR3 nucleotides are TGTGCCAGCTCACCACAGGGATTACGGGAGAGGTACACAGATACGCAGTATTTT.

The gene calls are TRBV28 and TRBJ1-5, with D uncertain. The CDR3 spans 16 residues. The germline V gene has CDR1 MDHEN and CDR2 SYDVKM. The V end lost 6 bases, the J end lost 2 bases, and 17 bases lay between the germline ends. Written as DNA, the CDR3 is TGTGCCAGCAGGGGAGGACGGTGGAAGGGCAATCAGCCCCAGCATTTT. Translation: CASRGGRWKGNQPQHF.

To note about this clone: This CDR3 is also generated by other DNA sequences in the sample. The rearrangement links TRBV15 to TRBJ1-2; TRBD1 aligns across 9 bases. Germline V gene sequence: CDR1 LNHNV, CDR2 YYDKDF (reference sequence). V gave up 3 bases and J gave up 5 bases; unmatched junction bases: 1. The CDR3 has 13 amino acids. CDR3 DNA: TGTGCCACCAGCAGGGGACAGGGATATGGCTACACCTTC. As protein: CATSRGQGYGYTF.

The V and J genes are TRBV27 and TRBJ2-7; the D gene is possibly TRBD1 (6 bases). The V gene lost 4 bases and the J gene lost 2 bases, with 15 bases spanning the gap. This CDR3 spans 15 amino acids. Germline V gene lookup returns CDR1 MNHEY and CDR2 SMNVEV (reference sequence). CDR3 bases: TGTGCCAGCAGTTCCGGGGCAGGGGCGACCTACGAGCAGTACTTC. It codes for CASSSGAGATYEQYF.

This clone was seen a handful of times. The chain uses TRBV2 and TRBJ2-7; maybe TRBD2 (5 bases). The CDR3 has 10 amino acids. Trimming stripped 6 bases from V and 7 bases from J, with 7 bases between. Per germline, CDR1 SNHLY and CDR2 FYNNEI. CDR3 residues: CASRLVEQYF. CDR3 DNA: TGTGCCAGCAGACTAGTTGAGCAGTACTTC.

This clone was detected once. V is TRBV4-3 and J is TRBJ2-1; possibly TRBD2 for D (6 bases). The germline V and J ends were trimmed by 1 base and 3 bases, with 16 bases remaining between them. The CDR3 spans 17 residues. Germline V gene sequence: CDR1 LGHNA, CDR2 YSLEER. The CDR3: CASSQGEAERGYNEQFF. As DNA, the CDR3 is TGCGCCAGCAGCCAAGGGGAGGCTGAAAGGGGCTACAATGAGCAGTTCTTC.

Notes on this clone: This sample also contains other DNA sequences that code for the same CDR3. The chain couples TRBV24-1 to TRBJ1-1; D may be TRBD1 (5 bases). CDR1 KGHDR and CDR2 SFDVKD come from the germline V gene. The V end was cut by 1 base, the J end by 5 bases, with 7 bases between. This CDR3 region has 13 residues. The CDR3 loop reads CATSDFGGTEAFF. The CDR3 coding sequence is TGTGCCACCAGTGATTTTGGGGGGACTGAAGCTTTCTTT.

The V call is TRBV19, the J call TRBJ1-4; 7 bases are a match to TRBD1. V shed 5 bases and J 7 bases; nucleotides not matched to a gene: 10. Germline V gene sequence: CDR1 LNHDA, CDR2 SQIVND (reference sequence). This CDR3 has 15 residues. CDR3 region: CASSARQGVSEKLFF. The CDR3, as DNA: TGTGCCAGTAGTGCCCGACAGGGAGTGAGTGAAAAACTGTTTTTT.

The genes are TRBV11-2 and TRBJ2-1, with TRBD1 matching over 8 bases. Germline V gene lookup returns CDR1 SGHAT and CDR2 FQNNGV. The ends lost 6 bases at V and 7 bases at J; junction bases unmatched: 8. The CDR3 is made up of 14 amino acids. CDR3 coding DNA: TGTGCCAGCAGTCCCAGGACAGGGAGGAATGAGCAGTTCTTC. It is translated as CASSPRTGRNEQFF.

This clone has only one observation. V and J are TRBV5-8 and TRBJ2-3; no definite D call. The V end was cut by 6 bases, the J end by 3 bases, with 5 bases between. The germline CDR1 and CDR2 sequences are SGHTS and YDEGEE. CDR3 size: 11 residues. The CDR3 protein is CASTLTDTQYF. The CDR3 region has the DNA TGTGCCAGCACGTTGACAGATACGCAGTATTTT.

The chain carries TRBV3-1 (or the pseudogene TRBV3-2) and TRBJ1-6, with TRBD1 matching 7 bases. CDR3 size: 16 residues. CDR1 and CDR2 from the germline V gene are LGHDT and YNNKEL (reference sequence). The ends lost 1 base at V and 6 bases at J; junction bases unmatched: 6. The CDR3 is CASSQGPQGSNSPLHF. For the CDR3, the DNA is TGTGCCAGCAGCCAAGGCCCACAGGGGAGTAATTCACCCCTCCACTTT.

The chain joins TRBV2 to TRBJ1-2; TRBD1 might be the D (6 bases). Germline V gives CDR1 SNHLY, CDR2 FYNNEI. V lost 6 bases and J 8 bases, leaving 19 bases between the germline ends. CDR3 length equals 14 residues. In DNA, the CDR3 is TGTGCCAGCAGGGACAGAACATCTATGGAAGGCTACACCTTC. Translating it yields CASRDRTSMEGYTF.

This chain uses TRBV3-1 (or the pseudogene TRBV3-2) with TRBJ1-2, with 7 positions matching TRBD1. V trimming: 2 bases; J trimming: 11 bases; junction bases outside the gene matches: 14. This CDR3 spans 15 amino acids. CDR1 LGHDT and CDR2 YNNKEL come from the germline V gene (reference sequence). DNA of the CDR3: TGTGCCAGCAGCCAACCCTTGAGGGGGCTAGCCTTTTACACCTTC. As protein: CASSQPLRGLAFYTF.

The chain is built from TRBV3-1 (or the pseudogene TRBV3-2) and TRBJ2-2; perhaps TRBD2 as D (7 bases). Germline CDR1 LGHDT, CDR2 YNNKEL (reference sequence). CDR3 length: 16 residues. The germline V and J ends were trimmed by 0 bases and 4 bases, with 12 bases remaining between them. The CDR3 protein is CASSQDGGGTTGELFF. The DNA of the CDR3 is TGTGCCAGCAGCCAAGATGGGGGGGGCACCACCGGGGAGCTGTTTTTT.

The chain links TRBV3-1 (or the pseudogene TRBV3-2) to TRBJ1-2; TRBD1 aligns across 7 bases. Germline lookup yields CDR1 LGHDT and CDR2 YNNKEL (reference sequence). The CDR3 covers 13 residues. Trimming cost V 7 bases and J 8 bases; bases outside gene matches: 10. For the CDR3, the DNA is TGTGCCAGCATCGGCAGGGGGGTTGCCGGCTACACCTTC. Translating gives CASIGRGVAGYTF.

The sample holds one count of this clone. This chain connects TRBV12-5 to TRBJ1-1, with TRBD1 matching 7 bases. The CDR3 runs 16 residues. V was clipped by 1 base and J by 1 base; unmatched bases: 6. CDR1 and CDR2 (germline): LGHNT, FRNRAP. The DNA for the CDR3 is TGTGCTAGTGGTTTGGGATGGACAGGTGGGAACACTGAAGCTTTCTTT. Its translation is CASGLGWTGGNTEAFF.

This chain connects TRBV9 to TRBJ2-3; D ambiguous. V was pared by 0 bases and J by 0 bases, with 11 bases between. Germline CDR1 is SGDLS and CDR2 is YYNGEE. The CDR3 extends over 16 amino acids. This CDR3 is CASSVGAASSTDTQYF. The DNA of the CDR3 is TGTGCCAGCAGCGTAGGCGCGGCTTCTAGCACAGATACGCAGTATTTT.

The chain joins TRBV5-1 to TRBJ2-1, with D possibly TRBD2 on 6 matching bases. Germline V gene sequence: CDR1 SGHRS, CDR2 YFSETQ. V shed 2 bases and J shed 0 bases, with 15 bases lying between them. The CDR3 spans 17 residues. The CDR3 nucleotides read TGCGCCAGCAGCTTCACTGTAGCGGAAAGCTCCTACAATGAGCAGTTCTTC. Its protein product is CASSFTVAESSYNEQFF.

The chain recombines TRBV18 with TRBJ1-1, with D unresolved. The germline gives CDR1 KGHSH, CDR2 LQKENI. The CDR3 has 14 amino acids. With 2 bases removed from V and 3 bases from J, the gap between germline ends came to 10 bases. As DNA, the CDR3 is TGTGCCAGCTCACCAAAAAACGGGGACACTGAAGCTTTCTTT. Amino acids: CASSPKNGDTEAFF.

CDR3 sequence: CASSLGGLAGNTGELFF. As DNA, the CDR3 is TGCGCCAGCAGCTTGGGGGGACTAGCGGGGAACACCGGGGAGCTGTTTTTT. The V and J genes are TRBV5-1 and TRBJ2-2, with TRBD2 matching 12 bases. Per the germline V gene, CDR1 is SGHRS and CDR2 is YFSETQ. The CDR3 length is 17 residues. V was pared by 0 bases and J by 1 base, with 1 base of the junction left unmatched.

The chain recombines TRBV29-1 with TRBJ2-1; 9 nucleotides match TRBD1. V gave up 5 bases and J gave up 8 bases; unmatched junction bases: 22. This CDR3 is built from 18 residues. CDR1 is SQVTM, CDR2 ANQGSEA, per germline. The CDR3 is CSVYLLKLPGQGVDEQFF. The DNA of the CDR3 is TGCAGCGTTTACCTTTTGAAGTTACCGGGACAGGGTGTCGATGAGCAGTTCTTC.

This clone came up a few times. V and J are TRBV11-3 and TRBJ1-2, with no clear D. Germline V gene sequence: CDR1 SGHNT, CDR2 YENEEA. The CDR3 runs 16 residues. V lost 0 bases, J lost 2 bases, and 13 bases lay in between. Here the CDR3 DNA reads TGTGCCAGCAGCTTAGAAGGCAGGTCGGGGAACTATGGCTACACCTTC. This sequence encodes CASSLEGRSGNYGYTF.

The chain couples TRBV6-2 or TRBV6-3 to TRBJ1-5; TRBD1 aligns across 7 bases. The CDR3 sequence is 20 residues long. V trimming: 2 bases; J trimming: 0 bases; junction bases outside the gene matches: 16. Germline V gives CDR1 MNHEY, CDR2 SVGEGT. In DNA form, the CDR3 reads TGTGCCAGCAGTTACCCCAAGCCCGGGCAGGGGGTTTATAGCAATCAGCCCCAGCATTTT. Translation gives CASSYPKPGQGVYSNQPQHF.

This chain joins TRBV11-1 and TRBJ2-3; 7 bases align to TRBD1. The CDR3 sequence is 13 residues long. The trim removed 6 bases at V and 2 bases at J, leaving 2 bases unmatched. Per the germline V gene, CDR1 is SGHAT and CDR2 is FQDESV (reference sequence). For the CDR3, the DNA is TGTGCCAGCAGGAAGGGGGCCACAGATACGCAGTATTTT. Protein sequence: CASRKGATDTQYF.

This clone was recorded once. This rearrangement joins TRBV27 to TRBJ1-6; weak D call: TRBD1 (6 bases). Germline-derived CDR1 and CDR2 are MNHEY and SMNVEV (reference sequence). V was shortened by 5 bases and J by 9 bases, with 14 bases between the two germline ends. The CDR3 loop spans 14 amino acids. CDR3 residues: CASSRRDILSPLHF. The CDR3 region has the DNA TGTGCCAGCAGTCGCCGGGACATCCTTTCACCCCTCCACTTT.

The chain employs TRBV14 and TRBJ2-5; 9 positions agree with TRBD2. The junction had 1 base not matched to a gene; V was cut back by 0 bases and J by 2 bases. Germline CDR1 reads SGHDN; CDR2 reads FVKESK. The CDR3 consists of 15 residues. CDR3 loop: CASSQDLAGQETQYF. In DNA form, the CDR3 reads TGTGCCAGCAGCCAAGATCTAGCGGGGCAAGAGACCCAGTACTTC.